Presented here are 21 T cell receptor beta chains from one specimen sequenced in a study of post-analysis software for immune sequencing data. General study points: Comparison of patients with controls showed four or five TRBV segments more frequent in patients, TRBV5-6, TRBV5-1 and TRBV20-1 among them.

Antigens of these TCRs are unknown. Unique molecular identifiers were built into the TCR beta cDNA libraries. MiXCR was run by TCRdb on the PCR reads, yielding one entry per CDR3 protein. The sample shows roughly 670,000 distinct CDR3 sequences, about 60% of them seen only once. Sequences were obtained from blood. The receptor set was obtained from a girl aged 2-9 years with multiple sclerosis.

This rearrangement joins TRBV6-5 to TRBJ1-5, with 10 positions matching TRBD1. Germline values: CDR1 MNHEY, CDR2 SVGAGI. The V segment lost 0 bases and the J segment 0 bases; nucleotides outside the gene matches: 8. This CDR3 has 19 residues. CDR3 nucleotide sequence: TGTGCCAGCAGTTACTCGAGGGACAGGGGCGAATATAGCAATCAGCCCCAGCATTTT. Its protein product is CASSYSRDRGEYSNQPQHF.

A single count supports this clonotype. CDR3 bases: TGTGCCAGCAGTTTAAAGGGGGCGGCGTATGGCTACACCTTC. Translated: CASSLKGAAYGYTF. The J gene is TRBJ1-2, the V gene TRBV12-3 or TRBV12-4; 7 bases map to TRBD1. The length of the CDR3 is 14 residues. V gave up 2 bases and J gave up 5 bases; unmatched junction bases: 5.

This rearrangement joins TRBV3-1 to TRBJ2-7, with D perhaps assigned TRBD1 or TRBD2 (5 bases each). Germline loops: CDR1 LGHDT, CDR2 YNNKEL (reference sequence). The CDR3 contains 14 residues. Trimming left V 5 bases short and J 2 bases short, with 13 bases between. CDR3 nucleotides: TGTGCCAGCAGCTGGGGGACCCAACCCTACGAGCAGTACTTC. As protein: CASSWGTQPYEQYF.

This clonotype was detected a few times. This chain connects TRBV12-3 or TRBV12-4 to TRBJ2-5; perhaps TRBD1 as D (6 bases). Matching the DNA end better, TRBJ2-7 makes the J call doubtful. The CDR3 has 13 residues. DNA for the CDR3: TGTGCCAGCAGTTTATCTCAGGGGTACGAGCAGTACTTC. It specifies CASSLSQGYEQYF.

V and J are TRBV6-5 and TRBJ2-3; no firm D call. Trimming cost V 0 bases and J 3 bases, with 10 bases left between them. The CDR3 contains 15 residues. Germline-derived CDR1 and CDR2 are MNHEY and SVGAGI. CDR3 coding DNA: TGTGCCAGCAGTTACTCTAGGCCCCGAACAGATACGCAGTATTTT. Residues: CASSYSRPRTDTQYF.

The chain is built from TRBV6-2 or TRBV6-3 and TRBJ2-5; 10 nucleotides align to TRBD2. CDR1 and CDR2 from the germline V gene are MNHEY and SVGEGT. Unmatched junction bases numbered 5, after V lost 0 bases and J lost 1 base. This CDR3 region has 17 residues. The CDR3 DNA sequence: TGTGCCAGCAGTTACTCGGGGACTAGCGTGGGCCAAGAGACCCAGTACTTC. Protein sequence: CASSYSGTSVGQETQYF.

The V gene is TRBV12-3 or TRBV12-4, the J gene TRBJ2-5, with 7 positions matching TRBD1. V shed 5 bases and J 5 bases; nucleotides not matched to a gene: 8. This CDR3 region has 14 residues. Here the CDR3 reads CASSASQGLETQYF. CDR3 bases: TGTGCCAGCAGTGCCTCACAGGGGTTGGAGACCCAGTACTTC.

The V call is TRBV6-5, the J call TRBJ2-5, with TRBD1 as a possible D gene (5 bases). Trimming left V 8 bases short and J 0 bases short, with 22 bases between. The CDR3 is made up of 17 amino acids. CDR1 is MNHEY, CDR2 SVGAGI, per germline. The CDR3 is CASRFPSSRAHQETQYF. Written as DNA, the CDR3 is TGTGCCAGCCGTTTCCCTTCGAGCAGGGCCCACCAAGAGACCCAGTACTTC.

V is TRBV6-5 and J is TRBJ1-5, with D maybe TRBD1 (6 bases). The CDR3 has 15 residues. With 0 bases removed from V and 6 bases from J, the gap between germline ends came to 12 bases. From germline, CDR1 is MNHEY and CDR2 SVGAGI. CDR3 bases: TGTGCCAGCAGTTACTCACAGGGAATGGGTCAGCCCCAGCATTTT. Amino acids: CASSYSQGMGQPQHF.

The rearrangement links TRBV6-5 to TRBJ2-7; 7 nucleotides agree with TRBD2. V shed 5 bases and J 4 bases; nucleotides not matched to a gene: 5. Germline V gives CDR1 MNHEY, CDR2 SVGAGI. This CDR3 spans 13 amino acids. The CDR3, as DNA: TGTGCCAGCAGTACCTCGCGGGGGTACGAGCAGTACTTC. Its protein is CASSTSRGYEQYF.

This clonotype was seen more than once but under ten times. The chain carries TRBV12-3 or TRBV12-4 and TRBJ2-5; D remains unclear. CDR3 size: 13 residues. V lost 1 base to trimming and J lost 11 bases, with 14 bases between them. The CDR3 is CASSLEIPSRQYF. The CDR3, as DNA: TGTGCCAGCAGTTTAGAGATACCCTCGAGGCAGTACTTC.

This chain uses TRBV2 with TRBJ2-1; possible D gene TRBD2, 6 bases. Germline V gene sequence: CDR1 SNHLY, CDR2 FYNNEI. This CDR3 region has 15 residues. The V end lost 1 base, the J end lost 7 bases, and 14 bases lay between the germline ends. CDR3 residues: CASSEDDGGVNEQFF. The CDR3, as DNA: TGTGCCAGCAGTGAAGATGATGGCGGGGTAAATGAGCAGTTCTTC. Variable domain in full (rest from reference TRBV2 and TRBJ2-1): EPEVTQTPSHQVTQMGQEVILRCVPISNHLYFYWYRQILGQKVEFLVSFYNNEISEKSEIFDDQFSVERPDGSNFTLKIRSTKLEDSAMYFCASSEDDGGVNEQFFGPGTRLTVL.

The chain uses TRBV20-1 and TRBJ1-1; no reliable D call. Germline V gene sequence: CDR1 DFQATT, CDR2 SNEGSKA (reference sequence). V was clipped by 0 bases and J by 5 bases, with 4 bases between them. The CDR3 covers 11 residues. The CDR3 reads CSARETTEAFF. The CDR3 nucleotides are TGCAGTGCTAGAGAAACAACTGAAGCTTTCTTT.

This clonotype was detected only a few times. This chain links TRBV7-9 with TRBJ2-7; TRBD2 agrees at 9 bases. Germline loops: CDR1 SEHNR, CDR2 FQNEAQ (reference sequence). V lost 5 bases to trimming and J lost 1 base; unmatched junction nucleotides: 9. This CDR3 has 16 residues. The CDR3 DNA is TGTGCCAGCAGCGCCCCTAGCGGGATTGGATCCTACGAGCAGTACTTC. It translates to CASSAPSGIGSYEQYF.

This clonotype was observed a handful of times. The chain uses TRBV29-1 and TRBJ1-1; weak D call: TRBD1 (5 bases). The CDR3 totals 15 residues. Trimming took 0 bases from V and 4 from J, leaving 15 bases between them. Germline loops: CDR1 SQVTM, CDR2 ANQGSEA. CDR3 nucleotide sequence: TGCAGCGTTGAAGATCTGACAGTTCGGGGCACTGAAGCTTTCTTT. Protein: CSVEDLTVRGTEAFF. Together with reference TRBV29-1 and TRBJ1-1, the CDR3 gives the full variable domain: SAVISQKPSRDICQRGTSLTIQCQVDSQVTMMFWYRQQPGQSLTLIATANQGSEATYESGFVIDKFPISRPNLTFSTLTVSNMSPEDSSIYLCSVEDLTVRGTEAFFGQGTRLTVV.

V gene TRBV6-5 combines with J gene TRBJ2-1, with 8 bases lining up with TRBD2. This CDR3 contains 14 residues. Germline V lookup: CDR1 MNHEY, CDR2 SVGAGI. Germline trimming cut 4 bases from V and 8 bases from J; bases unmatched to any gene: 7. Here the CDR3 DNA reads TGTGCCAGCAGTTCCAGAAGCGGGGGCTATGAGCAGTTCTTC. This gives the protein CASSSRSGGYEQFF.

This chain links TRBV7-2 with TRBJ2-1, with 12 nucleotides matching TRBD2. Germline CDR1 and CDR2: SGHTA and FQGNSA. J gave up 8 bases and V 9 bases, and 5 bases lay outside the gene matches. The CDR3 extends over 13 amino acids. In DNA form, the CDR3 reads TGTGCCAGTGGACTAGCGGGGATGGATGAGCAGTTCTTC. The encoded protein is CASGLAGMDEQFF.

This clonotype occurred a few times. This chain links TRBV5-1 with TRBJ2-1; the D gene is possibly TRBD1 (5 bases). CDR1 SGHRS and CDR2 YFSETQ come from the germline V gene. The ends were cut back, 7 bases at V and 1 base at J, with 15 bases in the middle. This CDR3 has 15 amino acids. The CDR3, as DNA: TGCGCCAGCGGCAGGGCGGCTACTTCCTACAATGAGCAGTTCTTC. Translating it yields CASGRAATSYNEQFF. Variable domain in full (rest from reference TRBV5-1 and TRBJ2-1): KAGVTQTPRYLIKTRGQQVTLSCSPISGHRSVSWYQQTPGQGLQFLFEYFSETQRNKGNFPGRFSGRQFSNSRSEMNVSTLELGDSALYLCASGRAATSYNEQFFGPGTRLTVL.

J is TRBJ2-3 and V is TRBV11-2; D ambiguous. This CDR3 comprises 13 residues. Germline CDR1 SGHAT, CDR2 FQNNGV. The V end lost 1 base, the J end lost 6 bases, and 8 bases lay between the germline ends. CDR3 protein: CASSLAEEDTQYF. In nucleotides, the CDR3 is TGTGCCAGCAGCTTAGCTGAGGAGGATACGCAGTATTTT.

This clonotype has more than one count but fewer than ten. The V gene is TRBV29-1, the J gene TRBJ1-2; D unclear. From germline, CDR1 is SQVTM and CDR2 ANQGSEA. The ends were cut back, 4 bases at V and 0 bases at J, with 12 bases in the middle. The CDR3 spans 14 residues. CDR3 in DNA: TGCAGCGTTGTGAATGTCCTACCTAACTATGGCTACACCTTC. It codes for CSVVNVLPNYGYTF. Complete variable domain (other parts from reference TRBV29-1 and TRBJ1-2): SAVISQKPSRDICQRGTSLTIQCQVDSQVTMMFWYRQQPGQSLTLIATANQGSEATYESGFVIDKFPISRPNLTFSTLTVSNMSPEDSSIYLCSVVNVLPNYGYTFGSGTRLTVV.

The V gene is TRBV29-1, the J gene TRBJ2-2, with 7 bases aligning to TRBD2. After removal of 5 bases from V and 6 bases from J, the junction contained 0 bases not matched to a gene. Germline values: CDR1 SQVTM, CDR2 ANQGSEA. This CDR3 contains 11 residues. CDR3 DNA: TGCAGCGTTCGGGGGGCCGGGGAGCTGTTTTTT. Translating it yields CSVRGAGELFF.